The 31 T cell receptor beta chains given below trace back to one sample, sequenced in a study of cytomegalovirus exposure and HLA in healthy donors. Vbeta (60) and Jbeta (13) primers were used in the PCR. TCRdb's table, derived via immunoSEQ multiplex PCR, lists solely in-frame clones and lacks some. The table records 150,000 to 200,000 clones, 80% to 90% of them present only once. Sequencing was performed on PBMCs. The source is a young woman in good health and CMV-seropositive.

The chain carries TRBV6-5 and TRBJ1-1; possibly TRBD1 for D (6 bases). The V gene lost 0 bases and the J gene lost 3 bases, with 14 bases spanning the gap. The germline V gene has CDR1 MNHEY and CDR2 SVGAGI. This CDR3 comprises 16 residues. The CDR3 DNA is TGTGCCAGCAGTTACTCATTGGACAGCCTTTACACTGAAGCTTTCTTT. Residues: CASSYSLDSLYTEAFF.

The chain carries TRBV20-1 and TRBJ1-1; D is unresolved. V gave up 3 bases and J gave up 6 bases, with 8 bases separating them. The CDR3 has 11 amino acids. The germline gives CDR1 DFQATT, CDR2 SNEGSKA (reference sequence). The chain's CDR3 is CSASRFAEAFF. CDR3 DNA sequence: TGCAGTGCTAGCAGGTTCGCTGAAGCTTTCTTT.

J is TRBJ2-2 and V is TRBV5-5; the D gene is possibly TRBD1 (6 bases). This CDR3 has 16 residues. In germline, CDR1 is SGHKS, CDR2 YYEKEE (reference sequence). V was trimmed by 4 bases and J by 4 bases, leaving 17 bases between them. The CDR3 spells CASSLPTGAFTGELFF. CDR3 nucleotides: TGTGCCAGCAGCCTCCCGACAGGAGCCTTCACCGGGGAGCTGTTTTTT.

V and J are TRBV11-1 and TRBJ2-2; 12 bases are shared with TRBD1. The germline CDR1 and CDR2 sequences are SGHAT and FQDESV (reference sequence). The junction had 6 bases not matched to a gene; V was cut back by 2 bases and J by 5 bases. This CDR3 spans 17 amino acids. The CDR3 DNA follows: TGTGCCAGCAGCTTAATCGGGGGACAGGGGGCAACCGGGGAGCTGTTTTTT. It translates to CASSLIGGQGATGELFF.

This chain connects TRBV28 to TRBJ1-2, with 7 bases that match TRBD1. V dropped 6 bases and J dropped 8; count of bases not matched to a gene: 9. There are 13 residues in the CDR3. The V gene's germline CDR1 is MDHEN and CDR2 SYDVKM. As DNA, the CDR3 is TGTGCCAGCAGACTTCCCACAGGGGAAGGCTACACCTTC. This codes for CASRLPTGEGYTF.

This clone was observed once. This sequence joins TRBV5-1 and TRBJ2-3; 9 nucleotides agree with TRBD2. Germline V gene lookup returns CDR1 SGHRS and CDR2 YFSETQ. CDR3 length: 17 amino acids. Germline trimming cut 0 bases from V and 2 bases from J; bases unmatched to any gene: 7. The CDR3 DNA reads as TGCGCCAGCAGCTTGGTTTTAGCGGGGGACCACACAGATACGCAGTATTTT. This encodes CASSLVLAGDHTDTQYF.

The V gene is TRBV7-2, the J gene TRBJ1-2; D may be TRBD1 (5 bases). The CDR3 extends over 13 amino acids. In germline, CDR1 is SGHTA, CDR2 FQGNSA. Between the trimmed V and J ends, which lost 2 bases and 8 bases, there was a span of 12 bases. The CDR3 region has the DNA TGTGCCAGCAGCTTAATGACAGAAATGGGCTACACCTTC. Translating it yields CASSLMTEMGYTF.

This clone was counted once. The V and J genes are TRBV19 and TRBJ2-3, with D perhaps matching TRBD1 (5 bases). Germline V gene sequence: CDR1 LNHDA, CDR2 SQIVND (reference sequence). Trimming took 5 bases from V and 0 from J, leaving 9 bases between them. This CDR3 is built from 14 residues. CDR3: CASSFGQSTDTQYF. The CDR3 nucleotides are TGTGCCAGTAGTTTCGGACAAAGCACAGATACGCAGTATTTT.

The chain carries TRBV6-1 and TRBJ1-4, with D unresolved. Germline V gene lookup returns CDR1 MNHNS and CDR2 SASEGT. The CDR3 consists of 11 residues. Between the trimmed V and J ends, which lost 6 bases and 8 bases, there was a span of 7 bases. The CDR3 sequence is CASRAIEKLFF. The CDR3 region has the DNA TGTGCCAGCAGGGCAATCGAAAAACTGTTTTTT.

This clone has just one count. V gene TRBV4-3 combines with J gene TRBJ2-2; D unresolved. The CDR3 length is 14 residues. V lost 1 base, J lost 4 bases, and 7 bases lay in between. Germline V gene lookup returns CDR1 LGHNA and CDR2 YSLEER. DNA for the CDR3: TGCGCCAGCAGCCAAGTTTGGAGCACCGGGGAGCTGTTTTTT. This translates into CASSQVWSTGELFF.

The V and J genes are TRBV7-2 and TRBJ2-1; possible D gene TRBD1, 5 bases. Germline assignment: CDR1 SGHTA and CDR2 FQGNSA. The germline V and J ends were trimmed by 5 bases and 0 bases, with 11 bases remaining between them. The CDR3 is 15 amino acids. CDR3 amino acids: CASSTDRSSYNEQFF. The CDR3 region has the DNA TGTGCCAGCAGCACCGACAGAAGCTCCTACAATGAGCAGTTCTTC.

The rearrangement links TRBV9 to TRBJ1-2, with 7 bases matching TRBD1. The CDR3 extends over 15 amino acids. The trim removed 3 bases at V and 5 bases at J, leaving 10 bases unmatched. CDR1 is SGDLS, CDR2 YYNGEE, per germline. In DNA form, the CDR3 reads TGTGCCAGCAGCGAAGAAACAGGGGCCCCATATGGCTACACCTTC. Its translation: CASSEETGAPYGYTF. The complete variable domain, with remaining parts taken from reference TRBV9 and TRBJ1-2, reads DSGVTQTPKHLITATGQRVTLRCSPRSGDLSVYWYQQSLDQGLQFLIQYYNGEERAKGNILERFSAQQFPDLHSELNLSSLELGDSALYFCASSEETGAPYGYTFGSGTRLTVV.

As DNA, the CDR3 is TGTGCCAGTAGTATACGGCGGGCAGGGGGTGGTTCGAATCAGCCCCAGCATTTT. This gives the protein CASSIRRAGGGSNQPQHF. The rearrangement links TRBV19 to TRBJ1-5; TRBD1 agrees at 7 bases. The CDR3 runs to 18 residues. Germline trimming cut 2 bases from V and 4 bases from J; bases unmatched to any gene: 14. Germline V gives CDR1 LNHDA, CDR2 SQIVND (reference sequence).

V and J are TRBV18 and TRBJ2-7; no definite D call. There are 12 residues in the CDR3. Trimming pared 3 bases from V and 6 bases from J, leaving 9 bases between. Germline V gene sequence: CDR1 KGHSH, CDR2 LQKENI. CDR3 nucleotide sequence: TGTGCCAGCTCACCGTCGAGCTTCGAGCAGTACTTC. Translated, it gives CASSPSSFEQYF.

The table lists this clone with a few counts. The CDR3 sequence: CASSRPGASEYF. The CDR3 DNA reads as TGTGCCAGCAGTCGTCCTGGGGCATCCGAGTACTTC. This rearrangement joins TRBV28 to TRBJ2-7, with D perhaps TRBD1 (5 bases). Trimming stripped 5 bases from V and 11 bases from J, with 16 bases between. This CDR3 spans 12 amino acids. The germline gives CDR1 MDHEN, CDR2 SYDVKM.

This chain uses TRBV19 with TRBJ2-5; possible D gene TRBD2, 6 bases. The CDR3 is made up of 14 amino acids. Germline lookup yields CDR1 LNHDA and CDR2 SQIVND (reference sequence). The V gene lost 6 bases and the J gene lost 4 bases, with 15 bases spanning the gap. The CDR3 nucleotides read TGTGCCAGTAGGGACGGGGGTGTACGAGAGACCCAGTACTTC. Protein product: CASRDGGVRETQYF.

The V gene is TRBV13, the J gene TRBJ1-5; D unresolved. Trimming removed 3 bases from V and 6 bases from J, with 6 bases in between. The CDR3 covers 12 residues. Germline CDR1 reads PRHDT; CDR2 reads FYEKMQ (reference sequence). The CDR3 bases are TGTGCCAGCAGCTTTTCGGGTCAGCCCCAGCATTTT. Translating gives CASSFSGQPQHF.

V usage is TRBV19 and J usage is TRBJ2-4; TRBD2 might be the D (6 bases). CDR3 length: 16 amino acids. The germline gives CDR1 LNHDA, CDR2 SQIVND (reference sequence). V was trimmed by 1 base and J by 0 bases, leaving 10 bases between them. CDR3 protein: CASSIAPGVAKNIQYF. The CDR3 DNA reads TGTGCCAGTAGTATAGCCCCGGGAGTAGCCAAAAACATTCAGTACTTC.

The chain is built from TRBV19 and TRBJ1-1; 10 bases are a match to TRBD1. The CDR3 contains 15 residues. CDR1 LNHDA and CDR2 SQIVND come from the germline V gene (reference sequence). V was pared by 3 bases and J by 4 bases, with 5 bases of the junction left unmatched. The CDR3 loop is CASSIPGQGFTEAFF. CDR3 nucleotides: TGTGCCAGTAGTATTCCGGGACAGGGGTTCACTGAAGCTTTCTTT.

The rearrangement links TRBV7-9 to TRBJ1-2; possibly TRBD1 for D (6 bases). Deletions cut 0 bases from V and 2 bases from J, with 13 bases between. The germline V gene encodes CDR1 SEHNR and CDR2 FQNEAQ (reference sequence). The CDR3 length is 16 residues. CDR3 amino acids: CASSLAGVTGNYGYTF. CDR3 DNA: TGTGCCAGCAGCTTAGCCGGCGTTACAGGGAACTATGGCTACACCTTC.

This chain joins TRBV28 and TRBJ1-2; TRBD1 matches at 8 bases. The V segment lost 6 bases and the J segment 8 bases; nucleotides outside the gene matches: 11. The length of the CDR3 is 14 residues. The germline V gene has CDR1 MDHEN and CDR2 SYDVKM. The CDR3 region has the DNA TGTGCCAGCAGCCCCCCCGACAGGGGTCACGGCTACACCTTC. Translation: CASSPPDRGHGYTF.

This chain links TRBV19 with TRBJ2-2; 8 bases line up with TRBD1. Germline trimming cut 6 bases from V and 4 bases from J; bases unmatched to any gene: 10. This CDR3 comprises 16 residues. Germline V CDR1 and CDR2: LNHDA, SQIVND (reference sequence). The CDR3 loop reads CASREAGGAATGELFF. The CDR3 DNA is TGTGCCAGTAGGGAGGCAGGGGGCGCAGCCACCGGGGAGCTGTTTTTT.

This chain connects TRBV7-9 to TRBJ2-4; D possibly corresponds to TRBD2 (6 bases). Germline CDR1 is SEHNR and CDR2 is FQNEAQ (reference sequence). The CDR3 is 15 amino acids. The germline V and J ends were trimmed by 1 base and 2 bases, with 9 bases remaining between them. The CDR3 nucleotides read TGTGCCAGCAGCTTAGTGGAGGGGTCCAAAAACATTCAGTACTTC. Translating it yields CASSLVEGSKNIQYF. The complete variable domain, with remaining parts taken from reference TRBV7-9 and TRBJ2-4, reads DTGVSQNPRHKITKRGQNVTFRCDPISEHNRLYWYRQTLGQGPEFLTYFQNEAQLEKSRLLSDRFSAERPKGSFSTLEIQRTEQGDSAMYLCASSLVEGSKNIQYFGAGTRLSVL.

As DNA, the CDR3 is TGTGCCAGCAGACGAGGGACAAGGGATTCACCCCTCCACTTT. Its protein is CASRRGTRDSPLHF. The rearrangement joins TRBV6-1 to TRBJ1-6, with D possibly being TRBD1 (6 bases). Germline V gives CDR1 MNHNS, CDR2 SASEGT. V lost 6 bases, J lost 8 bases, and 14 bases lay in between. The CDR3 runs to 14 residues.

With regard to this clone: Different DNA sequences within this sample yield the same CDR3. The CDR3 DNA reads TGTGCCAGCAGCTTGGGGCTCCGATACAATGAGCAGTTCTTC. Amino acid sequence: CASSLGLRYNEQFF. The chain uses TRBV7-9 and TRBJ2-1; the D gene is possibly TRBD1 (5 bases). Germline V gives CDR1 SEHNR, CDR2 FQNEAQ (reference sequence). The V end was cut by 3 bases, the J end by 4 bases, with 10 bases between. The CDR3 contains 14 residues.

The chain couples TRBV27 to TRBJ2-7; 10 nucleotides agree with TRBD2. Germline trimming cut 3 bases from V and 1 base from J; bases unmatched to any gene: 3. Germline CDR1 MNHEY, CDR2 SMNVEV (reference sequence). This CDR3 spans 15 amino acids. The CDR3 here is CASSFLLAGSYEQYF. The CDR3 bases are TGTGCCAGCAGTTTTTTACTAGCGGGATCCTACGAGCAGTACTTC.

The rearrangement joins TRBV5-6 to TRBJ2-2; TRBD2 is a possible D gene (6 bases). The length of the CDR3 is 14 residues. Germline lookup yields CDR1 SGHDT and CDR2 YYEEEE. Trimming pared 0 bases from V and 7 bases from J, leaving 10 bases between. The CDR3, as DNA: TGTGCCAGCAGCTTGGTCCCCGGGGGCGGGGAGCTGTTTTTT. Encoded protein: CASSLVPGGGELFF.

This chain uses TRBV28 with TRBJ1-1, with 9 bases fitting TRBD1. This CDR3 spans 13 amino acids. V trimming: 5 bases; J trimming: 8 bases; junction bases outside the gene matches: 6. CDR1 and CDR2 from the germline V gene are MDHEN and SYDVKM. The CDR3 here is CASSLGQGREAFF. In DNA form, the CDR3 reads TGTGCCAGCAGTCTCGGACAGGGGCGAGAAGCTTTCTTT.

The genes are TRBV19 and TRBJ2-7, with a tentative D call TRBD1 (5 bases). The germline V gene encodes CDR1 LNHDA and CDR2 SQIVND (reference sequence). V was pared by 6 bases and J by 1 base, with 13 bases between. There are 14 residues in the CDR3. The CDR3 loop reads CASRPDRLSYEQYF. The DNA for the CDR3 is TGTGCCAGTAGACCAGACAGATTGTCCTACGAGCAGTACTTC.

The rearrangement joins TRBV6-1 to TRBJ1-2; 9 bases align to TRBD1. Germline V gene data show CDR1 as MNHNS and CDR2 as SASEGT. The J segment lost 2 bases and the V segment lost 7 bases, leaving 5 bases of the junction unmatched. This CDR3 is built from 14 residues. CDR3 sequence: CASTRTGANYGYTF. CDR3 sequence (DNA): TGTGCCAGCACCCGGACAGGGGCGAACTATGGCTACACCTTC.

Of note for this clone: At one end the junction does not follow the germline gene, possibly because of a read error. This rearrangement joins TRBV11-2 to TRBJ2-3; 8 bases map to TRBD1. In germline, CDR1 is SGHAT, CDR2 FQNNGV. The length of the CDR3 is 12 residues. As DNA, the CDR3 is TGTGCCAGCAGCCCGTACCGGGACAGGCCCCTTTTT. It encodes CASSPYRDRPLF.